Below, 7 T cell receptor beta chains from the same sample are listed, as sequenced in a study of blood T cell repertoires in COVID-19. Clones were sequenced by immunoSEQ multiplex PCR, and TCRdb holds only the in-frame ones, with some missing. This table has fewer than 200,000 clones, approximately 84% appearing once. The specimen was peripheral blood. These receptors were collected from a man aged 40-55 years with acute or convalescent COVID-19.

This clone was counted a few times. The chain recombines TRBV2 with TRBJ1-2; 7 bases match TRBD1. The CDR3 contains 13 residues. V shed 5 bases and J 8 bases; nucleotides not matched to a gene: 8. Germline V gene data show CDR1 as SNHLY and CDR2 as FYNNEI. The CDR3 is CASSRDREWGYTF. The CDR3 region has the DNA TGTGCCAGCAGTAGAGACAGGGAGTGGGGCTACACCTTC.

This CDR3 reads CASGANYGYTF. For the CDR3, the DNA is TGTGCCTCGGGGGCTAACTATGGCTACACCTTC. This chain joins TRBV12-3 or TRBV12-4 and TRBJ1-2, with TRBD1 as a possible D gene (5 bases). CDR3 length: 11 residues. Trimming pared 11 bases from V and 0 bases from J, leaving 7 bases between.

The rearrangement links TRBV6-2 or TRBV6-3 to TRBJ1-2, with D perhaps matching TRBD1 (6 bases). CDR1 is MNHEY and CDR2 is SVGEGT in the germline V gene. V gave up 5 bases and J gave up 10 bases, with 11 bases separating them. This CDR3 spans 11 amino acids. The CDR3 is CASSHDRHYTF. CDR3 nucleotide sequence: TGTGCCAGCAGTCACGACAGGCACTACACCTTC.

This clone was counted only a few times. V is TRBV19 and J is TRBJ1-1; the D gene is possibly TRBD1 (6 bases). This CDR3 region has 12 residues. Trimming removed 6 bases at V and 11 bases at J, with 16 bases between. Germline CDR1 LNHDA, CDR2 SQIVND (reference sequence). CDR3 nucleotide sequence: TGTGCCAGTAGCCAACAGGGAAACTGGGCTTTCTTT. Residues: CASSQQGNWAFF.

A single count supports this clone. This chain connects TRBV5-4 to TRBJ1-6, with 7 bases identical to TRBD1. Germline CDR1 is SGHNT and CDR2 is YYREEE (reference sequence). The CDR3 runs to 14 residues. The junction had 5 bases not matched to a gene; V was cut back by 2 bases and J by 9 bases. The CDR3 spells CASSFEGAGSPLHF. The CDR3 nucleotides read TGTGCCAGCAGCTTTGAGGGGGCAGGTTCACCCCTCCACTTT.

This rearrangement joins TRBV21-1 to TRBJ2-7; the tabulated D call, TRBD2, remains unverified against the DNA. TRBV21-1 is a pseudogene. The CDR3 sequence is 15 residues long. The DNA of the CDR3 is TGTGCCAGCAGCAAAGAGGGGGGGCATACCTACGAGCAGTACTTC. This sequence encodes CASSKEGGHTYEQYF.

The chain recombines TRBV2 with TRBJ1-4; 7 bases align to TRBD1. The CDR3 runs 12 residues. The V and J ends lost 4 bases and 7 bases, in that order; junction bases with no gene match: 0. Germline-derived CDR1 and CDR2 are SNHLY and FYNNEI. The CDR3 nucleotides are TGTGCCAGCAGTGGACAGGGTGAAAAACTGTTTTTT. Its translation is CASSGQGEKLFF.